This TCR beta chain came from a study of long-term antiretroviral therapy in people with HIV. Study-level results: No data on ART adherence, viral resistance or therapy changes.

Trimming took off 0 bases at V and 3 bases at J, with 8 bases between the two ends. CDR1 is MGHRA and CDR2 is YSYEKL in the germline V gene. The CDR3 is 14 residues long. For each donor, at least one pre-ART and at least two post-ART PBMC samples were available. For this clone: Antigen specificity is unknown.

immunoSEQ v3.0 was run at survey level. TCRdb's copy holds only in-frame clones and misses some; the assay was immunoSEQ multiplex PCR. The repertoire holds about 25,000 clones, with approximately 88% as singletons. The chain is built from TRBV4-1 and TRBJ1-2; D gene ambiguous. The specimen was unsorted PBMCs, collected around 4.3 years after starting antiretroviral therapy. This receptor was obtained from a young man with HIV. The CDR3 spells CASSQDPEHYGYTF. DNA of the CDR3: TGCGCCAGCAGCCAAGATCCGGAGCACTATGGCTACACCTTC.